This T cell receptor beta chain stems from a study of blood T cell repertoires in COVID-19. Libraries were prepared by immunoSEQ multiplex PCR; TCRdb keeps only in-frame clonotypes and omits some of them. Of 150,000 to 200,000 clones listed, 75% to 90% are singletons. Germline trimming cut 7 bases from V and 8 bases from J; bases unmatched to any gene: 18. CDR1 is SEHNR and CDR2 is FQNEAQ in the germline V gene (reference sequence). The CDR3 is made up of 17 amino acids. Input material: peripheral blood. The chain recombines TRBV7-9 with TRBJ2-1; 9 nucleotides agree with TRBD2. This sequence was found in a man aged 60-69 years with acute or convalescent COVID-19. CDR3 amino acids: CASTPGWGLAAPYEQFF. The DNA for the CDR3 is TGTGCCAGCACCCCAGGTTGGGGACTAGCTGCTCCCTATGAGCAGTTCTTC. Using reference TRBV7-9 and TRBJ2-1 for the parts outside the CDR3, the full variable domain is DTGVSQNPRHKITKRGQNVTFRCDPISEHNRLYWYRQTLGQGPEFLTYFQNEAQLEKSRLLSDRFSAERPKGSFSTLEIQRTEQGDSAMYLCASTPGWGLAAPYEQFFGPGTRLTVL.